The clone carrying this T cell receptor beta chain was seen a handful of times. The record originates from a study of CD8+ T cells in alopecia areata. Once RNA had been extracted, it was reverse transcribed into cDNA to act as the sequencing template. Clones were sequenced by immunoSEQ multiplex PCR, and TCRdb holds only the in-frame ones, with some missing. The table shows 100,000 to 130,000 clones, with 50% to 60% occurring only once. Sequencing was performed on NKG2D-low CD8+ T cells sorted from blood. The receptor was derived from a human donor with alopecia areata.

This CDR3 is CASRFSGSYSDTQYF. The CDR3 DNA follows: TGTGCCAGCAGATTTAGCGGGAGTTATTCAGATACGCAGTATTTT. The chain employs TRBV5-5 and TRBJ2-3; 9 bases line up with TRBD2. V was pared by 5 bases and J by 4 bases, with 8 bases of the junction left unmatched. The CDR3 loop spans 15 amino acids. The germline CDR1 and CDR2 sequences are SGHKS and YYEKEE (reference sequence).